What follows is one TCR beta chain and its context. Its antigen is still unknown. The V gene's germline CDR1 is SGHVS and CDR2 FQNEAQ. Trimming stripped 7 bases from V and 7 bases from J, with 13 bases between. The CDR3 covers 12 residues. Time point in this sample: newly diagnosed GD, antithyroid drugs for less than 3 months. The TCR library used RNA extracted from PBMCs. The source of the sample is a study of regulatory T cells in long-lasting Graves disease. General study results and limits: Persistent disease showed a preference for TRBV28, TRBJ1-2 and TRBJ2-5.

Arm-PCR with iRepertoire HTBI primers amplified the CDR3 regions for these TCR beta libraries. MiXCR, applied by TCRdb to the multiplex PCR reads, yields one record per CDR3 protein. The table records 530,000 or so distinct CDR3 sequences, around 16% of them present only once. These same records also appear under a second study, on T cells in Graves' hyperthyroidism and ophthalmopathy. From that study: Ophthalmopathy prediction by the model preceded onset by a median roughly 6 months.

V is TRBV7-8 and J is TRBJ1-2; D possibly corresponds to TRBD1 (5 bases). This receptor was obtained from a man aged 18 to 29 with Graves disease. The sample was peripheral blood mononuclear cells (PBMCs), taken at new diagnosis, from a patient treated with antithyroid drugs. The CDR3 spells CASITGTGGYTF. The CDR3 bases are TGTGCCAGCATCACTGGGACCGGTGGCTACACCTTC.